These 24 T cell receptor beta chains share one sample of origin, sequenced in a study of T cells in localized non-small cell lung cancer. Produced via immunoSEQ multiplex PCR; TCRdb's table is partial and in-frame only. This sample yields around 25,000 clones, of which around 88% are seen a single time; around 6.1% belongs to the top ten. The source material was peripheral blood, sampled before any cancer treatment. These receptor sequences come from a male donor aged 60 or over with stage II squamous cell lung carcinoma.

V gene TRBV5-6 combines with J gene TRBJ1-6; 8 bases map to TRBD1. The V segment lost 2 bases and the J segment 10 bases; nucleotides outside the gene matches: 5. CDR3 length: 14 residues. Germline V gene sequence: CDR1 SGHDT, CDR2 YYEEEE. The CDR3 region has the DNA TGTGCCAGCAGCTTCCGGACAGGGTGGTCACCCCTCCACTTT. Amino acid sequence: CASSFRTGWSPLHF.

This sequence joins TRBV28 and TRBJ1-2; D is uncertain. The CDR3 consists of 12 residues. The V gene lost 3 bases and the J gene lost 4 bases, with 6 bases spanning the gap. Germline assignment: CDR1 MDHEN and CDR2 SYDVKM. The CDR3 protein is CASSLNGYGYTF. For the CDR3, the DNA is TGTGCCAGCAGTTTGAACGGCTATGGCTACACCTTC.

The chain joins TRBV29-1 to TRBJ2-7; D is undetermined. The ends were cut back, 5 bases at V and 2 bases at J, with 7 bases in the middle. Germline V gene lookup returns CDR1 SQVTM and CDR2 ANQGSEA. The length of the CDR3 is 11 residues. The DNA for the CDR3 is TGCAGCGTTTTCAGCGCCTACGAGCAGTACTTC. As protein: CSVFSAYEQYF.

This chain uses TRBV13 with TRBJ2-1; 11 nucleotides agree with TRBD2. Per the germline V gene, CDR1 is PRHDT and CDR2 is FYEKMQ (reference sequence). The J segment lost 10 bases and the V segment lost 5 bases, leaving 4 bases of the junction unmatched. This CDR3 comprises 13 residues. CDR3: CASSPTSGGEQFF. In DNA form, the CDR3 reads TGTGCCAGCAGCCCTACTAGCGGGGGAGAGCAGTTCTTC.

This sequence joins TRBV29-1 and TRBJ1-2; D is perhaps TRBD1 (6 bases). CDR3 size: 12 residues. V lost 3 bases and J 7 bases, leaving 12 bases between the germline ends. Germline V lookup: CDR1 SQVTM, CDR2 ANQGSEA. The CDR3 loop reads CSVEGGTGGYTF. CDR3 bases: TGCAGCGTTGAGGGGGGCACGGGTGGCTACACCTTC.

The chain joins TRBV30 to TRBJ2-7; the match to TRBD2 covers 10 bases. CDR1 GTSNPN and CDR2 SVGIG come from the germline V gene (reference sequence). The CDR3 sequence is 16 residues long. Germline trimming cut 2 bases from V and 1 base from J; bases unmatched to any gene: 8. The CDR3 DNA reads as TGTGCCTGGAGTCCCATCGGACTAGCGGCTTCCTACGAGCAGTACTTC. Encoded protein: CAWSPIGLAASYEQYF.

The chain joins TRBV6-5 to TRBJ2-5; no clear D gene. CDR3 length: 14 residues. V gave up 6 bases and J gave up 5 bases, with 16 bases separating them. CDR1 is MNHEY and CDR2 is SVGAGI in the germline V gene. CDR3 sequence: CASSPPMFGETQYF. The CDR3 bases are TGTGCCAGCAGCCCACCGATGTTTGGGGAGACCCAGTACTTC.

This chain connects TRBV5-1 to TRBJ1-2; D uncertain. V gave up 4 bases and J gave up 0 bases, with 7 bases separating them. Germline loops: CDR1 SGHRS, CDR2 YFSETQ. This CDR3 is 13 amino acids long. DNA for the CDR3: TGCGCCAGCAGCGGGTTAGCTAACTATGGCTACACCTTC. The encoded protein is CASSGLANYGYTF.

This rearrangement joins TRBV11-2 to TRBJ1-2; TRBD1 matches 11 bases. This CDR3 is built from 14 residues. Germline CDR1 and CDR2: SGHAT and FQNNGV. The V gene end was trimmed by 10 bases and the J gene end by 6 bases; junction bases not matched to a gene: 10. In DNA, the CDR3 is TGTGCCACCCTCCGGACAGGGGGCGCAAATGGCTACACCTTC. Translating gives CATLRTGGANGYTF.

This chain uses TRBV18 with TRBJ2-7, with a possible D match to TRBD1 (6 bases). Trimming removed 3 bases at V and 2 bases at J, with 20 bases between. CDR3 size: 17 residues. Germline lookup yields CDR1 KGHSH and CDR2 LQKENI. The CDR3 sequence is CASSPLPIGTHTYEQYF. The DNA for the CDR3 is TGTGCCAGCTCACCTCTCCCTATTGGGACACATACCTACGAGCAGTACTTC.

The chain is built from TRBV5-1 and TRBJ2-3; perhaps TRBD1 as D (5 bases). The V end was cut by 4 bases, the J end by 3 bases, with 12 bases between. This CDR3 contains 14 residues. From germline, CDR1 is SGHRS and CDR2 YFSETQ. CDR3 sequence: CASSPFQGTDTQYF. The CDR3 nucleotides read TGCGCCAGCAGCCCATTCCAGGGAACAGATACGCAGTATTTT.

The V and J genes are TRBV28 and TRBJ1-1, with a weak D call TRBD1 (5 bases). CDR1 is MDHEN, CDR2 SYDVKM, per germline. The length of the CDR3 is 14 residues. With 6 bases removed from V and 2 bases from J, the gap between germline ends came to 13 bases. CDR3 nucleotides: TGTGCCAGCAGGGCCCCGGGGGGAAACACTGAAGCTTTCTTT. Protein: CASRAPGGNTEAFF.

This clone was counted between two and nine times. The chain carries TRBV19 and TRBJ1-2, with D unclear. Germline CDR1 and CDR2: LNHDA and SQIVND (reference sequence). This CDR3 contains 11 residues. Between the trimmed V and J ends, which lost 3 bases and 9 bases, there was a span of 8 bases. The CDR3 bases are TGTGCCAGTAGTATCTCCATCCGCTACACCTTC. Its translation: CASSISIRYTF.

V is TRBV11-2 and J is TRBJ1-5; D is perhaps TRBD1 (5 bases). Germline V CDR1 and CDR2: SGHAT, FQNNGV. The CDR3 contains 17 residues. Trimming left V 4 bases short and J 0 bases short, with 16 bases between. This CDR3 is CASSSPRGEPSNQPQHF. DNA for the CDR3: TGTGCCAGCAGCTCCCCGCGGGGGGAACCTAGCAATCAGCCCCAGCATTTT.

This clone is a singleton in its sample. The chain has TRBV7-2 and TRBJ2-7; D gene unclear. This CDR3 spans 13 amino acids. The V end lost 5 bases, the J end lost 2 bases, and 10 bases lay between the germline ends. Germline V CDR1 and CDR2: SGHTA, FQGNSA. The chain's CDR3 is CASSRSAAYEQYF. As DNA, the CDR3 is TGTGCCAGCAGCCGATCCGCGGCCTACGAGCAGTACTTC.

The gene calls are TRBV19 and TRBJ2-7, with D unresolved. The CDR3 has 15 amino acids. Germline loops: CDR1 LNHDA, CDR2 SQIVND (reference sequence). Trimming removed 3 bases from V and 0 bases from J, with 12 bases in between. The CDR3, as DNA: TGTGCCAGTAGTATGATGGCTTCGGGCTCCTACGAGCAGTACTTC. Translating it yields CASSMMASGSYEQYF.

Only a few counts were recorded for this clone. The chain uses TRBV11-3 and TRBJ2-7, with D unresolved. CDR1 and CDR2 (germline): SGHNT, YENEEA. This CDR3 is built from 15 residues. V lost 4 bases and J 2 bases, leaving 15 bases between the germline ends. Written as DNA, the CDR3 is TGTGCCAGCAGCTCGGACCCTGCTTCGGCCTACGAGCAGTACTTC. Its translation: CASSSDPASAYEQYF.

This clone was found a few times. The chain uses TRBV9 and TRBJ1-3, with TRBD1 matching 8 bases. The CDR3 consists of 16 residues. V was clipped by 1 base and J by 0 bases; unmatched bases: 3. From germline, CDR1 is SGDLS and CDR2 YYNGEE. The CDR3 region has the DNA TGTGCCAGCAGCGTATCCGACAGGGGCTCTGGAAACACCATATATTTT. Encoded protein: CASSVSDRGSGNTIYF.

The chain links TRBV4-1 to TRBJ1-1, with TRBD1 matching 11 bases. Unmatched junction bases numbered 6, after V lost 3 bases and J lost 0 bases. Germline V lookup: CDR1 MGHRA, CDR2 YSYEKL. The CDR3 spans 17 residues. The CDR3 DNA follows: TGCGCCAGCAGCCAGACCGGGACAGGGGGTTTGAACACTGAAGCTTTCTTT. This codes for CASSQTGTGGLNTEAFF.

The chain employs TRBV10-2 and TRBJ2-7, with a weak D call TRBD2 (6 bases). The CDR3 extends over 14 amino acids. Germline loops: CDR1 WSHSY, CDR2 SAAADI. V lost 2 bases, J lost 0 bases, and 8 bases lay in between. The CDR3 bases are TGCGCCAGCAGTGAGGCGGGAACCTCCTACGAGCAGTACTTC. Protein sequence: CASSEAGTSYEQYF.

This clone was observed a handful of times. At the DNA level, this CDR3 is encoded by other sequences in the same sample as well. The gene calls are TRBV7-2 and TRBJ2-7, with TRBD1 as a possible D gene (5 bases). The CDR3 has 14 amino acids. V lost 3 bases and J lost 3, with 12 bases in between. Germline V gene sequence: CDR1 SGHTA, CDR2 FQGNSA. Here the CDR3 DNA reads TGTGCCAGCAGCTTGACAGCCCCCGACTACGAGCAGTACTTC. Its translation is CASSLTAPDYEQYF.

This chain uses TRBV27 with TRBJ1-2; 8 bases align to TRBD1. The junction had 15 bases not matched to a gene; V was cut back by 7 bases and J by 5 bases. Germline lookup yields CDR1 MNHEY and CDR2 SMNVEV (reference sequence). The CDR3 spans 16 residues. The CDR3 loop is CASMAGPYDRGYGYTF. The DNA of the CDR3 is TGTGCCAGCATGGCTGGCCCTTACGACAGGGGTTATGGCTACACCTTC.

This clone was seen only a few times. The rearrangement links TRBV5-8 to TRBJ1-2; D is possibly TRBD1 (5 bases). Trimming shortened V by 4 bases and J by 1 base, and 14 bases separated the two germline ends. Germline V CDR1 and CDR2: SGHTS, YDEGEE. This CDR3 contains 15 residues. The CDR3, as DNA: TGTGCCAGCAGCCCCGGGACGTATTTTAACTATGGCTACACCTTC. Translating gives CASSPGTYFNYGYTF. Filled out from reference TRBV5-8 and TRBJ1-2, the complete variable domain reads EAGVTQSPTHLIKTRGQQATLRCSPISGHTSVYWYQQALGLGLQFLLWYDEGEERNRGNFPPRFSGRQFPNYSSELNVNALELEDSALYLCASSPGTYFNYGYTFGSGTRLTVV.

This clone was found a few times. This chain uses TRBV5-6 with TRBJ1-2, with D perhaps matching TRBD1 (5 bases). The CDR3 is 12 residues long. V was clipped by 5 bases and J by 8 bases, with 13 bases between them. Germline V gene sequence: CDR1 SGHDT, CDR2 YYEEEE. CDR3 sequence: CASRPGPGGYTF. In DNA, the CDR3 is TGTGCCAGCAGACCGGGGCCCGGGGGCTACACCTTC.